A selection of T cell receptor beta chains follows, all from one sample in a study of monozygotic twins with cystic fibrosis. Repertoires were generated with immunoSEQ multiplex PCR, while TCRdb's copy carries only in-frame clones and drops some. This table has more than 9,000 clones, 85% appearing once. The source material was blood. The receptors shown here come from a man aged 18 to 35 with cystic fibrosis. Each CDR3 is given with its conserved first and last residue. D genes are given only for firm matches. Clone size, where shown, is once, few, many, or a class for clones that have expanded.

TGTGCCAGCAGCGGGGACAGGGGGAACACCGGGGAGCTGTTTTTT	CASSGDRGNTGELFF	TRBJ2-2	NA	TRBD1	TRBV7-8
TGTGCCAGCAGCGGGCTAGCGGTTCCCAGAGATACGCAGTATTTT	CASSGLAVPRDTQYF	TRBJ2-3	once	TRBD2	TRBV28
TGTGCCACCAGCAGGGTCGGGACAGCGCCCCTGAACACTGAAGCTTTCTTT	CATSRVGTAPLNTEAFF	TRBJ1-1	NA	TRBD1	TRBV15
TGTGCCACTGAAAAGCCGGGACAGGGGGGGTATGAGCAGTTCTTC	CATEKPGQGGYEQFF	TRBJ2-1	NA	TRBD1	TRBV2
TGTGCCAGCAGGAGAGATTCTTTACTATCTTATGGCTACACCTTC	CASRRDSLLSYGYTF	TRBJ1-2	NA	NA	TRBV9
TGTGCCAGCAGCTTAGGGATGACTAGCGCGACCGGGGAGCTGTTTTTT	CASSLGMTSATGELFF	TRBJ2-2	NA	TRBD2	TRBV7-2
TGTTGCAGCCACTACGAGCAGTACTTC	CCSHYEQYF	TRBJ2-7	NA	NA	TRBV20-1
TGTGCCAGCAGCGTGGACAGGCAGATATATTTT	CASSVDRQIYF	TRBJ1-3	NA	TRBD1	TRBV9
TGCGCCAGCAGCCCCCGGGACAGGGCCGGGGGCTACACCTTC	CASSPRDRAGGYTF	TRBJ1-2	NA	TRBD1	TRBV5-1
TGTGCCAGCAGTTTATTTACGGGCCAGGGTTATGGCTACACCTTC	CASSLFTGQGYGYTF	TRBJ1-2	NA	NA	TRBV28
TGTGCCACCAGCAGAGGTTCTCTCTACGGCTACACCTTC	CATSRGSLYGYTF	TRBJ1-2	NA	NA	TRBV15
TGTGCCAGCAGCAATCGGGGGGACTCAACCGCGGGCGTCGACTACGAGCAGTACTTC	CASSNRGDSTAGVDYEQYF	TRBJ2-7	NA	NA	TRBV21-1
TGTGCCAGCAGGACTTGGGGCGGGTCCACAGATACGCAGTATTTT	CASRTWGGSTDTQYF	TRBJ2-3	NA	NA	TRBV11-2
TGTGCCAGCAGCTCCCCGCACGGACTAGCGGAAGAAAAACTGTTTTTT	CASSSPHGLAEEKLFF	TRBJ1-4	NA	NA	TRBV11-3
TGTGCCAGCAGCTCGCGGATAAGCGGAGGGAATGAGCAGTTCTTC	CASSSRISGGNEQFF	TRBJ2-1	NA	NA	TRBV7-9
TGTGCCAGCTCACCACTCCAGGGACAAGGAGAGACCCAGTACTTC	CASSPLQGQGETQYF	TRBJ2-5	NA	NA	TRBV18
TGTGCCAGCAGTGAAGGAAGGTGGACTGAAGCTTTCTTT	CASSEGRWTEAFF	TRBJ1-1	NA	NA	TRBV6-4
TGTGCCAGCAGCTTGACAGGGGGCACTGAAGCTTTCTTT	CASSLTGGTEAFF	TRBJ1-1	NA	TRBD1	TRBV2
TGTGCCAGCAGCTACAAACAGGGGGGTAGTGAGACCCAGTACTTC	CASSYKQGGSETQYF	TRBJ2-5	NA	TRBD1	TRBV5-4
TGTGCCAGTAGTCCCCGGAAGGGTGGCCAGCCCCAGCATTTT	CASSPRKGGQPQHF	TRBJ1-5	NA	NA	TRBV19
TGTGCCTGGAGTGTACTGGGCAGCACAGATACGCAGTATTTT	CAWSVLGSTDTQYF	TRBJ2-3	NA	NA	TRBV30
TGCGCCAGCAGTGAGTCGAAGCGGAGAGAGACCCAGTACTTC	CASSESKRRETQYF	TRBJ2-5	NA	NA	TRBV10-1
TGCGCCAGCAGCCAAGTGTACGTAGGTGAAGCTTTCTTT	CASSQVYVGEAFF	TRBJ1-1	NA	NA	TRBV4-1
TGTGCCACCAGCAGCCCGCGACTCGGGAGCCCAGATACGCAGTATTTT	CATSSPRLGSPDTQYF	TRBJ2-3	once	NA	TRBV15
TGTGCCAGCACTCCGGGAGGGCCGGATGAGCAGTTCTTC	CASTPGGPDEQFF	TRBJ2-1	NA	TRBD2	TRBV2
TGTGCCAGCAGCTCCCACGACACCGGGGAGCTGTTTTTT	CASSSHDTGELFF	TRBJ2-2	NA	NA	TRBV11-1
TGTGCCAGCAGCCAAGGGACTTACGAGCAGTACTTC	CASSQGTYEQYF	TRBJ2-7	NA	NA	TRBV4-2
TGTGCCAGCAGTGATAGGGGCAGAACGAACACTGAAGCTTTCTTT	CASSDRGRTNTEAFF	TRBJ1-1	NA	NA	TRBV6-1
TGTGCCAGCAGCTCCCCGGGACAGGGAGGTGAACATGGCTACACCTTC	CASSSPGQGGEHGYTF	TRBJ1-2	few	TRBD1	TRBV5-4
TGCGCCAGCAGCCAAGATCGTCTTGGGATTCGACAAAATGGCTACACCTTC	CASSQDRLGIRQNGYTF	TRBJ1-2	few	NA	TRBV4-3
TGTGGCCATTGGTATGAAAAACTGTTTTTT	CGHWYEKLFF	TRBJ1-4	once	NA	TRBV6-1
TGTGCCAGCAGCCCCCGACAGAACACTGAAGCTTTCTTT	CASSPRQNTEAFF	TRBJ1-1	NA	NA	TRBV14
TGTGCCAGCGGCTACGAGCAGTACTTC	CASGYEQYF	TRBJ2-7	NA	NA	TRBV6-6
TGTGCCAGCAGTGAACTTTGGGATAGCAATCAGCCCCAGCATTTT	CASSELWDSNQPQHF	TRBJ1-5	NA	NA	TRBV6-1
TGTGCCAGCAGCCAGGGGAGGCACAGGTCCTACGAGCAGTACTTC	CASSQGRHRSYEQYF	TRBJ2-7	few	NA	TRBV5-4
TGTGCCAGCAGCTTCGCAAGGGGGGGATACAATGAGCAGTTCTTC	CASSFARGGYNEQFF	TRBJ2-1	NA	NA	TRBV7-6
TGTGCCTGGAGTGTAATTAGGCTCTCTGGGGCCAACGTCCTGACTTTC	CAWSVIRLSGANVLTF	TRBJ2-6	NA	NA	TRBV30
TGTGCCAGCAGTGATCTGAGCAATCAGCCCCAGCATTTT	CASSDLSNQPQHF	TRBJ1-5	few	NA	TRBV25-1
TGTGCCTGGCGACCGGGACACAGGAACACTGAAGCTTTCTTT	CAWRPGHRNTEAFF	TRBJ1-1	NA	NA	TRBV30
TGTGCCAGCAGCCGGGCAGGGACCACTGAAGCTTTCTTT	CASSRAGTTEAFF	TRBJ1-1	NA	NA	TRBV7-8
TGTGCCAGCAGCTTAGGCCTGGGGGACACCTACGAGCAGTACTTC	CASSLGLGDTYEQYF	TRBJ2-7	NA	NA	TRBV7-8
TGTGCCAGCAGCTTAGCCAGGGGAGGTTTCAATCAGCCCCAGCATTTT	CASSLARGGFNQPQHF	TRBJ1-5	NA	NA	TRBV11-2
TGTGCTAGTGGTTTGCCGGACAGGGGTGGCTACACCTTC	CASGLPDRGGYTF	TRBJ1-2	NA	TRBD1	TRBV12-5
TGTGCCAGTAGTACGGGACAGGGGAGGAAAGCTTTCTTT	CASSTGQGRKAFF	TRBJ1-1	NA	TRBD1	TRBV19
TGTGCCAGCAGCTTAGCGGAGTGGAACAATGAGCAGTTCTTC	CASSLAEWNNEQFF	TRBJ2-1	once	NA	TRBV7-2
TGTGCCAGCAGTTATTCGACAGACAGGACCTTC	CASSYSTDRTF	TRBJ1-2	once	NA	TRBV6-6
TGTGCCAGCAGCACCTCTACAGTAGCCAAAAACATTCAGTACTTC	CASSTSTVAKNIQYF	TRBJ2-4	NA	NA	TRBV7-2
TGTGCTAGTGGTTTGGGGGGACAGTGGGACACGGAAGCTTTCTTT	CASGLGGQWDTEAFF	TRBJ1-1	NA	TRBD1	TRBV12-5
TGCGCCAGCAGCTCTAGCGGGAGAGGTGGGGCCAACGTCCTGACTTTC	CASSSSGRGGANVLTF	TRBJ2-6	NA	TRBD2	TRBV5-1
TGTGCCAGCAGTGGAATACCCCCTAAGAGCTCCTACAATGAGCAGTTCTTC	CASSGIPPKSSYNEQFF	TRBJ2-1	once	NA	TRBV25-1
TGTGCCAGCAGCTTAGCGGCGGGAGGGCCCTTCGAGCAGTACTTC	CASSLAAGGPFEQYF	TRBJ2-7	NA	TRBD2	TRBV7-2
TGTGCCAGCTCACCTCCCCGGACAGGGGTTCCTGGAAACACCATATATTTT	CASSPPRTGVPGNTIYF	TRBJ1-3	NA	TRBD1	TRBV18
TGTGCCAGCAGCTCATACCATGGAGCTGTTAATTCACCCCTCCACTTT	CASSSYHGAVNSPLHF	TRBJ1-6	few	NA	TRBV7-2
TGTGCCTGGAGTAGAGGGTCGGACGAGCAGTACTTC	CAWSRGSDEQYF	TRBJ2-7	NA	NA	TRBV30
TGTGCCAGCAGCTTCCTCGGGACTAGCGGACCCCTAGAGTCCTACGAGCAGTACTTC	CASSFLGTSGPLESYEQYF	TRBJ2-7	NA	TRBD2	TRBV7-6
TGTGCCAGCACCCAGAGCGGGCAAGCCGAGCAGTACTTC	CASTQSGQAEQYF	TRBJ2-7	NA	NA	TRBV11-2
TGTGCCAGTAGCCGGTTTGGGCGGGGGCCCTCCTACGAGCAGTACTTC	CASSRFGRGPSYEQYF	TRBJ2-7	NA	NA	TRBV19
TGTGCCAGCAGCTTAGTTCAGGGGGACGCCACCTACGAGCAGTACTTC	CASSLVQGDATYEQYF	TRBJ2-7	NA	TRBD1	TRBV11-1
TGTGCCTGGAGTGTCGCGAGGGACACCATATATTTT	CAWSVARDTIYF	TRBJ1-3	NA	NA	TRBV30
TGCAGCGTTGCGGGGCGGAATCAAGAGACCCAGTACTTC	CSVAGRNQETQYF	TRBJ2-5	NA	NA	TRBV29-1